The 5 T cell receptor beta chains below all came from one sample that was sequenced in a study of T cell repertoires in cytomegalovirus infection. MiXCR was run by TCRdb on the reads, yielding one entry per CDR3 protein. The repertoire holds more than 50,000 distinct CDR3 sequences, with roughly 32% as singletons. No antigen has been assigned to these receptors. The sequenced sample consisted of PBMCs, sequenced either directly or after in vitro stimulation (not recorded which). These receptors all stem from a human donor in good health (CMV status not recorded). Some clones in this sample may be carry-over from other donors' samples.

This clonotype turned up a few times. The V and J genes are TRBV20-1 and TRBJ1-4; 7 nucleotides agree with TRBD1. CDR3 length equals 15 residues. V lost 3 bases and J lost 4; bases outside the gene matches: 8. CDR1 is DFQATT and CDR2 is SNEGSKA in the germline V gene (reference sequence). DNA of the CDR3: TGCAGTGCTAGGGCTCCGGGACAGAATAATGAAAAACTGTTTTTT. It is translated as CSARAPGQNNEKLFF.

The CDR3: CSAPTVLNTEAFF. The CDR3 DNA follows: TGCAGTGCTCCGACGGTTCTGAACACTGAAGCTTTCTTT. This chain joins TRBV20-1 and TRBJ1-1; D ambiguous. V was clipped by 5 bases and J by 0 bases, with 10 bases between them. The germline V gene encodes CDR1 DFQATT and CDR2 SNEGSKA (reference sequence). The CDR3 is 13 residues long.

This chain links TRBV7-6 with TRBJ1-2; TRBD1 matches 8 bases. The J segment lost 3 bases and the V segment lost 4 bases, leaving 4 bases of the junction unmatched. CDR1 and CDR2 (germline): SGHVS, FNYEAQ. This CDR3 contains 14 residues. CDR3 loop: CASSSEDRDYGYTF. CDR3 in DNA: TGTGCCAGCAGCTCGGAGGACAGGGACTATGGCTACACCTTC.

The rearrangement uses TRBV2 and TRBJ2-7; 7 nucleotides line up with TRBD1. Germline V lookup: CDR1 SNHLY, CDR2 FYNNEI. The CDR3 sequence is 13 residues long. V trimming: 8 bases; J trimming: 7 bases; junction bases outside the gene matches: 11. The CDR3 DNA reads TGTGCCAGCGCAAGGGGGCTTATCTTGGAGCAGTACTTC. It is translated as CASARGLILEQYF.

This clonotype has only a few counts. The CDR3 DNA reads as TGTGCCAGCAGCCGCAGGCGGGACACCGGGGAGCTGTTTTTT. Encoded protein: CASSRRRDTGELFF. The chain recombines TRBV4-2 with TRBJ2-2; weak D call: TRBD2 (5 bases). Per germline, CDR1 LGHNA and CDR2 YNFKEQ. With 4 bases removed from V and 3 bases from J, the gap between germline ends came to 9 bases. The CDR3 covers 14 residues.